This entry lists 18 T cell receptor beta chains sequenced from one sample in a study of neurological immune-mediated disorders. MiXCR, applied by TCRdb to the 5' RACE reads, yields one record per CDR3 protein. The table lists more than 40,000 distinct CDR3 sequences, around 2.9% of them singletons. Sequencing was performed on PBMCs. Receptor source: a woman between 45 and 65 years old with multiple sclerosis.

This clonotype showed up many times. The V gene is TRBV5-1, the J gene TRBJ2-5; 13 positions match TRBD2. Germline V gene lookup returns CDR1 SGHRS and CDR2 YFSETQ. The V and J ends lost 4 bases and 4 bases, in that order; junction bases with no gene match: 4. The CDR3 runs 15 residues. Here the CDR3 reads CASSLGLAGAETQYF. The CDR3 DNA is TGCGCCAGCAGCCTAGGACTAGCGGGAGCAGAGACCCAGTACTTC.

This clonotype was observed many times. The chain employs TRBV5-6 and TRBJ2-1; 10 bases agree with TRBD1. The CDR3 sequence is 11 residues long. Germline CDR1 is SGHDT and CDR2 is YYEEEE. With 4 bases clipped from V and 16 bases from J, the junction kept 5 bases outside the gene matches. The chain's CDR3 is CASSPGTGVFF. CDR3 coding DNA: TGTGCCAGCAGCCCCGGGACAGGGGTCTTCTTC.

This clonotype was counted ten times or more. J is TRBJ1-2 and V is TRBV5-1; 8 bases fit TRBD1. Trimming cost V 4 bases and J 12 bases; bases outside gene matches: 14. The CDR3 is 14 residues long. Germline CDR1 and CDR2: SGHRS and YFSETQ. The CDR3, as DNA: TGCGCCAGCAGCCCGGACAGGGCACACTTGTATAACACCTTC. Amino acids: CASSPDRAHLYNTF. The full variable domain, completed using reference TRBV5-1 and TRBJ1-2, is KAGVTQTPRYLIKTRGQQVTLSCSPISGHRSVSWYQQTPGQGLQFLFEYFSETQRNKGNFPGRFSGRQFSNSRSEMNVSTLELGDSALYLCASSPDRAHLYNTFGSGTRLTVV.

This clonotype came up many times. The chain employs TRBV5-1 and TRBJ1-2, with 7 bases matching TRBD1. Trimming removed 4 bases from V and 2 bases from J; junction bases left unmatched: 5. This CDR3 has 14 residues. Per germline, CDR1 SGHRS and CDR2 YFSETQ. The CDR3, as DNA: TGCGCCAGCAGCGAGGGGGCGCTGAACTATGGCTACACCTTC. Translating it yields CASSEGALNYGYTF.

This clonotype was observed many times. V gene TRBV5-1 combines with J gene TRBJ1-1; D gene uncertain. The V end was cut by 0 bases, the J end by 0 bases, with 9 bases between. Per germline, CDR1 SGHRS and CDR2 YFSETQ. The CDR3 runs to 15 residues. In DNA form, the CDR3 reads TGCGCCAGCAGCTTGGGGGCCCCCGTGAACACTGAAGCTTTCTTT. Residues: CASSLGAPVNTEAFF. The whole variable domain, remainder taken from reference TRBV5-1 and TRBJ1-1, is KAGVTQTPRYLIKTRGQQVTLSCSPISGHRSVSWYQQTPGQGLQFLFEYFSETQRNKGNFPGRFSGRQFSNSRSEMNVSTLELGDSALYLCASSLGAPVNTEAFFGQGTRLTVV.

There are many counts of this clonotype. The genes are TRBV29-1 and TRBJ2-3; a weak D match, TRBD2 (5 bases). Deletions cut 5 bases from V and 0 bases from J, with 12 bases between. Germline lookup yields CDR1 SQVTM and CDR2 ANQGSEA. There are 14 residues in the CDR3. The CDR3 nucleotides are TGCAGCGTTTCGGTCCGGAGGAGCACAGATACGCAGTATTTT. Translating it yields CSVSVRRSTDTQYF.

The sample holds many counts of this clonotype. V gene TRBV20-1 combines with J gene TRBJ2-5; perhaps TRBD2 as D (5 bases). CDR1 is DFQATT and CDR2 is SNEGSKA in the germline V gene (reference sequence). The CDR3 totals 13 residues. V was shortened by 3 bases and J by 2 bases, with 10 bases between the two germline ends. This CDR3 is CSARWSGQETQYF. In DNA form, the CDR3 reads TGCAGTGCTAGGTGGAGCGGACAAGAGACCCAGTACTTC.

This clonotype was recorded at least ten times. The chain uses TRBV20-1 and TRBJ2-1; 11 positions match TRBD2. V shed 4 bases and J 6 bases; nucleotides not matched to a gene: 2. CDR3 length: 13 amino acids. CDR1 is DFQATT and CDR2 is SNEGSKA in the germline V gene (reference sequence). The CDR3 DNA follows: TGCAGTGCTACTAGCGGGAGGATCAATGAGCAGTTCTTC. Residues: CSATSGRINEQFF.

This clonotype was seen ten or more times. The V gene is TRBV6-5, the J gene TRBJ2-5; perhaps TRBD1 as D (5 bases). Germline CDR1 MNHEY, CDR2 SVGAGI. Trimming shortened V by 6 bases and J by 6 bases, and 20 bases separated the two germline ends. CDR3 length: 15 residues. CDR3 bases: TGTGCCAGCAGCGACCCCCGTGCAGGGATGAAGACCCAGTACTTC. Its translation: CASSDPRAGMKTQYF.

This clonotype was seen repeatedly, ten times or more. The chain couples TRBV7-2 to TRBJ2-5, with a weak D call TRBD2 (6 bases). V shed 3 bases and J shed 5 bases, with 16 bases lying between them. The germline V gene encodes CDR1 SGHTA and CDR2 FQGNSA. CDR3 length: 15 amino acids. CDR3 region: CASSFLGGEWETQYF. The DNA for the CDR3 is TGTGCCAGCAGCTTCCTCGGCGGGGAGTGGGAGACCCAGTACTTC. The variable domain in full, with the rest retrieved from reference TRBV7-2 and TRBJ2-5, is GAGVSQSPSNKVTEKGKDVELRCDPISGHTALYWYRQSLGQGLEFLIYFQGNSAPDKSGLPSDRFSAERTGGSVSTLTIQRTQQEDSAVYLCASSFLGGEWETQYFGPGTRLLVL.

This clonotype appeared many times. The gene calls are TRBV29-1 and TRBJ1-2, with unresolved D. From germline, CDR1 is SQVTM and CDR2 ANQGSEA. Trimming pared 1 base from V and 8 bases from J, leaving 11 bases between. CDR3 length equals 12 residues. CDR3 sequence reads: CSVEGFSGGYTF. The CDR3 DNA reads TGCAGCGTTGAAGGGTTTAGTGGCGGCTACACCTTC.

This clonotype was recorded at least ten times. This chain connects TRBV10-3 to TRBJ1-4; no clear D. Trimming cost V 2 bases and J 4 bases, with 11 bases left between them. The germline gives CDR1 ENHRY, CDR2 SYGVKD. The CDR3 consists of 15 residues. DNA for the CDR3: TGTGCCATCAGTGAGGGAGTCGGCAGTAATGAAAAACTGTTTTTT. Protein: CAISEGVGSNEKLFF.

This clonotype occurred many times. The V call is TRBV7-9, the J call TRBJ2-2; D perhaps matches TRBD1 (5 bases). There are 14 residues in the CDR3. Between the trimmed V and J ends, which lost 0 bases and 6 bases, there was a span of 8 bases. CDR1 SEHNR and CDR2 FQNEAQ come from the germline V gene (reference sequence). CDR3 nucleotides: TGTGCCAGCAGCTTAGCAGGGGTTGCCGGGGAGCTGTTTTTT. Translated: CASSLAGVAGELFF.

This clonotype was picked up many times. The genes are TRBV5-1 and TRBJ2-3, with D perhaps TRBD2 (5 bases). Germline V gene data show CDR1 as SGHRS and CDR2 as YFSETQ. V was pared by 5 bases and J by 2 bases, with 18 bases between. This CDR3 is built from 16 residues. The DNA of the CDR3 is TGCGCCAGCAGAGCAATAAGCGGCGTAGTCACAGATACGCAGTATTTT. This sequence encodes CASRAISGVVTDTQYF.

This clonotype was seen ten or more times. V is TRBV7-2 and J is TRBJ2-1; D perhaps matches TRBD1 (6 bases). The CDR3 is 16 residues long. Germline V lookup: CDR1 SGHTA, CDR2 FQGNSA. V lost 1 base, J lost 0 bases, and 10 bases lay in between. The CDR3 region has the DNA TGTGCCAGCAGCTTAGGACAGGTCCGCTCCTACAATGAGCAGTTCTTC. Amino acid sequence: CASSLGQVRSYNEQFF.

In its sample, this clonotype was seen many times. The CDR3 DNA reads as TGCAGCAAAACGGGACTAGTCAATGAGCAGTTCTTC. This encodes CSKTGLVNEQFF. The V gene is TRBV20-1, the J gene TRBJ2-1; 8 positions match TRBD2. CDR1 and CDR2 (germline): DFQATT, SNEGSKA (reference sequence). CDR3 length equals 12 residues.

This clonotype was picked up many times. The rearrangement links TRBV6-2 or TRBV6-3 to TRBJ2-5, with TRBD2 identical over 7 bases. Germline-derived CDR1 and CDR2 are MNHEY and SVGEGT. J was trimmed by 4 bases and V by 7 bases; bases with no gene match: 9. The CDR3 sequence is 14 residues long. The CDR3 loop is CASTQGGSSETQYF. CDR3 DNA: TGTGCCAGCACCCAGGGCGGGAGTTCAGAGACCCAGTACTTC.

There are many counts of this clonotype. The chain employs TRBV28 and TRBJ2-7; possibly TRBD2 for D (7 bases). The CDR3 consists of 17 residues. CDR1 and CDR2 (germline): MDHEN, SYDVKM. V was pared by 3 bases and J by 4 bases, with 22 bases between. CDR3 in amino acids: CASSFSLGRGPAYEQYF. The DNA of the CDR3 is TGTGCCAGCAGTTTCTCTCTTGGGCGGGGGCCCGCGTACGAGCAGTACTTC.